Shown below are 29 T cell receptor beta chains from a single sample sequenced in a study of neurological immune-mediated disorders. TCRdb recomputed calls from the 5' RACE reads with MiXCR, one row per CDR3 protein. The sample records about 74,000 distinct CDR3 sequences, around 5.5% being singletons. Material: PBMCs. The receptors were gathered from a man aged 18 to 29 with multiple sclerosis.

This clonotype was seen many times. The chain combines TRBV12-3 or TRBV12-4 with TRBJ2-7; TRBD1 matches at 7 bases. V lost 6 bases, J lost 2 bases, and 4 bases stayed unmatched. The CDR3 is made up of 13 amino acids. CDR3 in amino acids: CASSPDRTYEQYF. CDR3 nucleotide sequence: TGTGCCAGCAGCCCGGACAGGACCTACGAGCAGTACTTC.

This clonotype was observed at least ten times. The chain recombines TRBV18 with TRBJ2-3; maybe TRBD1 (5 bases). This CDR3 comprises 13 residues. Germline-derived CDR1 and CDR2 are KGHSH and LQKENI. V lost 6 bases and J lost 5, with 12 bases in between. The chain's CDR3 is CASSQGAGDTQYF. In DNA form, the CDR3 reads TGTGCCAGCTCGCAGGGTGCCGGAGATACGCAGTATTTT. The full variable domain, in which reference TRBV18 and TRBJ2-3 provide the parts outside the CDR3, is NAGVMQNPRHLVRRRGQEARLRCSPMKGHSHVYWYRQLPEEGLKFMVYLQKENIIDESGMPKERFSAEFPKEGPSILRIQQVVRGDSAAYFCASSQGAGDTQYFGPGTRLTVL.

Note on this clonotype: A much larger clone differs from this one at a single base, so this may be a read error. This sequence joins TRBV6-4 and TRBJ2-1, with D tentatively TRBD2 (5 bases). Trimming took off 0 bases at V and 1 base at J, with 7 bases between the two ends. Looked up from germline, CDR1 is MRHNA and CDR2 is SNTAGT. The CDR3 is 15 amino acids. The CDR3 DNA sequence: TGTGCCAGCAGTGACTCTGGGAGATCCTACAATGAGCAGTTCTTC. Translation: CASSDSGRSYNEQFF.

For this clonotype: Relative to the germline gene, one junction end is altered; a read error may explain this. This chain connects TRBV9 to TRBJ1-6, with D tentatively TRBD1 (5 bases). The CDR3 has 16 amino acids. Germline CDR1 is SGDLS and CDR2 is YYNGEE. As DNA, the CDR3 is TGTGCCAGCAGCGATTCCGGGGCCTATCGGAATTCACCCCTCAACTTT. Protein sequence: CASSDSGAYRNSPLNF.

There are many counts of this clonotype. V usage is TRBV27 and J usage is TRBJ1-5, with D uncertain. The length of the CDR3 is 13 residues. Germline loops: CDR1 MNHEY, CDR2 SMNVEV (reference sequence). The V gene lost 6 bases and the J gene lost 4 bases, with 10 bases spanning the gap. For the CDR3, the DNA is TGTGCCAGCAGCCCCTCAGTGAATCAGCCCCAGCATTTT. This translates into CASSPSVNQPQHF.

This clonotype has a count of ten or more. CDR3 sequence: CSARAGAGGAYEQYF. The CDR3 nucleotides are TGCAGTGCTAGGGCAGGTGCGGGAGGGGCCTACGAGCAGTACTTC. The chain is built from TRBV20-1 and TRBJ2-7; TRBD2 agrees at 9 bases. CDR1 and CDR2 from the germline V gene are DFQATT and SNEGSKA (reference sequence). This CDR3 comprises 15 residues. V dropped 3 bases and J dropped 2; count of bases not matched to a gene: 8.

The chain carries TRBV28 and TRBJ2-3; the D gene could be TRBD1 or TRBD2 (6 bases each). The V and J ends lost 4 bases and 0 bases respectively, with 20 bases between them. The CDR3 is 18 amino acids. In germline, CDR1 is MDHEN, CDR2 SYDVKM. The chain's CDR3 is CASSSPRGGLPSTDTQYF. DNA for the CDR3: TGTGCCAGCAGTTCCCCGCGTGGGGGGCTTCCTAGCACAGATACGCAGTATTTT. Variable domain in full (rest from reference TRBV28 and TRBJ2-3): DVKVTQSSRYLVKRTGEKVFLECVQDMDHENMFWYRQDPGLGLRLIYFSYDVKMKEKGDIPEGYSVSREKKERFSLILESASTNQTSMYLCASSSPRGGLPSTDTQYFGPGTRLTVL.

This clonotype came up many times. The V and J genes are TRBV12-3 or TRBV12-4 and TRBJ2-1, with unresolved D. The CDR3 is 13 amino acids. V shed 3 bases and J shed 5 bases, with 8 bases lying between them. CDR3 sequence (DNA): TGTGCCAGCAGTTTGGCGGTAAACAATGAGCAGTTCTTC. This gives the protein CASSLAVNNEQFF.

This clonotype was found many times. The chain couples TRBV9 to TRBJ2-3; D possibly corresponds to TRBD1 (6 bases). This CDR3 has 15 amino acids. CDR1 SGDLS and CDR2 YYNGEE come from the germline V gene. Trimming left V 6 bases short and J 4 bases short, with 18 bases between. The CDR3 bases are TGTGCCAGCACTGCCTCAGGGGAGTTCGCAGATACGCAGTATTTT. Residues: CASTASGEFADTQYF.

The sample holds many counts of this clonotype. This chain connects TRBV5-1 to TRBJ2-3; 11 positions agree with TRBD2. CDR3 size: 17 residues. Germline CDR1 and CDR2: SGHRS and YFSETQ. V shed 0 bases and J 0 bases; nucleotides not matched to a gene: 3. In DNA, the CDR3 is TGCGCCAGCAGCTTGGGCTCTAGCGGGAGGAGCACAGATACGCAGTATTTT. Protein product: CASSLGSSGRSTDTQYF.

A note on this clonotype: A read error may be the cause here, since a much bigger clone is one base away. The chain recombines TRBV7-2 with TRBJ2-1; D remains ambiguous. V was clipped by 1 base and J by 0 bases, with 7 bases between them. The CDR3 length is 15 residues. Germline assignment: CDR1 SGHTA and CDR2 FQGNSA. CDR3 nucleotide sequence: TGTGCCAGCAGCTTAGAGGGAACCTCCTACAATGAGCAGTTCTTC. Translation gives CASSLEGTSYNEQFF.

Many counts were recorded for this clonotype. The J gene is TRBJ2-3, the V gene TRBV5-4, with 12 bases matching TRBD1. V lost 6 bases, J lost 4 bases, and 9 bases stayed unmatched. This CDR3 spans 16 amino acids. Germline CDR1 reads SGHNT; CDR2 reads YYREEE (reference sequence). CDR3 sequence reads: CASTPPGQGAADTQYF. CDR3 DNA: TGTGCCAGCACTCCCCCGGGACAGGGGGCAGCAGATACGCAGTATTTT.

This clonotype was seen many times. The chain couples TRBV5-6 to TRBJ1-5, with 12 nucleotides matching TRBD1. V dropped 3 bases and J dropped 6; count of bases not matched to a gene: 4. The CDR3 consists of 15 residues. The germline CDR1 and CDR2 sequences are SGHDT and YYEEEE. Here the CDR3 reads CASSSGTGGFQPQHF. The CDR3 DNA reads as TGTGCCAGCAGCTCCGGGACAGGGGGCTTTCAGCCCCAGCATTTT.

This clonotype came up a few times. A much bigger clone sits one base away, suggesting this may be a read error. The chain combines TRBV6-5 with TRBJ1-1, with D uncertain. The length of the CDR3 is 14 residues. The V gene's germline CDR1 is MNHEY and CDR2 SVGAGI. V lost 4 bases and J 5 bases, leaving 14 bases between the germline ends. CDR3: CASSSPTGRTEAFF. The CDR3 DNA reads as TGTGCCAGCAGTTCGCCGACTGGGAGGACTGAAGCTTTCTTT.

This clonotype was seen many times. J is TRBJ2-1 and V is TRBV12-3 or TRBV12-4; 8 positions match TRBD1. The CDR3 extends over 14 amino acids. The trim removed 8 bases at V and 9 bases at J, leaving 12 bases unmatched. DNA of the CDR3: TGTGCCAGCGGGCTTGTGGGGACAGGAGGTGAGCAGTTCTTC. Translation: CASGLVGTGGEQFF.

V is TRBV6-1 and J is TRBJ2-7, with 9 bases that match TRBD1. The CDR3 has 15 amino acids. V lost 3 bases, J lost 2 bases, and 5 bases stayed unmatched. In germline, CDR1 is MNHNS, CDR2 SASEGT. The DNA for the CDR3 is TGTGCCAGCAGTGAGTGGACAGGGGAGGCCTACGAGCAGTACTTC. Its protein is CASSEWTGEAYEQYF.

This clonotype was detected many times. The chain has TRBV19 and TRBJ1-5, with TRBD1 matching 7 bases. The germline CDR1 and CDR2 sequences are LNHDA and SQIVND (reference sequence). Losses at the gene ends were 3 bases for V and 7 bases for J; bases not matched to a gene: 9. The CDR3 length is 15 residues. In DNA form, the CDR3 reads TGTGCCAGTAGTATTAACGGACAGGCGGGGCAGCCCCAGCATTTT. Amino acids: CASSINGQAGQPQHF.

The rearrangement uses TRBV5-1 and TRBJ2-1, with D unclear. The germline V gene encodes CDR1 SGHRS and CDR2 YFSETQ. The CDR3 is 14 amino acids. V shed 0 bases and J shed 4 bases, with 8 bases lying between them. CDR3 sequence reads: CASSLGPRYNEQFF. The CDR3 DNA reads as TGCGCCAGCAGCTTGGGACCAAGATACAATGAGCAGTTCTTC.

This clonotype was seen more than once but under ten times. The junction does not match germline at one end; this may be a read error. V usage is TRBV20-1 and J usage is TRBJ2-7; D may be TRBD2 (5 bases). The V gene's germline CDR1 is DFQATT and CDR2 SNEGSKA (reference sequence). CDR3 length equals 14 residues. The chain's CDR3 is CSAGELTGSYEQYF. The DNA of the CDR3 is TGCAGTGCTGGAGAGCTGACGGGGAGCTACGAGCAGTACTTC.

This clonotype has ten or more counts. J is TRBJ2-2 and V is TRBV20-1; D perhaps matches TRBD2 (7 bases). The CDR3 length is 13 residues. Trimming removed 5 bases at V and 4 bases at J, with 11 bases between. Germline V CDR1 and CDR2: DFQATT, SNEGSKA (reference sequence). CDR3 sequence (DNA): TGCAGTGCTTGGGAGGGGGGCACCGGGGAGCTGTTTTTT. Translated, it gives CSAWEGGTGELFF.

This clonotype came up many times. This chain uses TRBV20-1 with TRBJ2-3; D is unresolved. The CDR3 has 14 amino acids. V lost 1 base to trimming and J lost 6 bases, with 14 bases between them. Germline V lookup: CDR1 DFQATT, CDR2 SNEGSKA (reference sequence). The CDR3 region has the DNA TGCAGTGCTAGAGTTAGGTACCTCAAGGATACGCAGTATTTT. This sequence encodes CSARVRYLKDTQYF.

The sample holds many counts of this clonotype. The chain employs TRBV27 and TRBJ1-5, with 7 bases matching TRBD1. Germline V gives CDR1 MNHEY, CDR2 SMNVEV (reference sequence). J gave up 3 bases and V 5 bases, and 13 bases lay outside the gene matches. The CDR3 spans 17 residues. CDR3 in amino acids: CASSNDRQTGDNQPQHF. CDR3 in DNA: TGTGCCAGCAGTAACGACCGTCAAACAGGGGACAATCAGCCCCAGCATTTT.

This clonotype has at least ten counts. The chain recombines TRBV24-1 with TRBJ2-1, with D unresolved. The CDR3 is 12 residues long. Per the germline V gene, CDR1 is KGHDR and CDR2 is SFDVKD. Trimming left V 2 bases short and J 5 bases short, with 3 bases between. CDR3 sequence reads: CATSDYHNEQFF. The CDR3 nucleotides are TGTGCCACCAGTGATTACCACAATGAGCAGTTCTTC.

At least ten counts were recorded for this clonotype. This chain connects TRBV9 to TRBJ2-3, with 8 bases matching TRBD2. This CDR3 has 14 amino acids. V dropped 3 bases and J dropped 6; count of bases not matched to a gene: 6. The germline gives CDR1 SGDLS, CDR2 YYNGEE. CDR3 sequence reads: CASSAGLAPDTQYF. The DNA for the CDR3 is TGTGCCAGCAGCGCCGGACTAGCCCCCGATACGCAGTATTTT.

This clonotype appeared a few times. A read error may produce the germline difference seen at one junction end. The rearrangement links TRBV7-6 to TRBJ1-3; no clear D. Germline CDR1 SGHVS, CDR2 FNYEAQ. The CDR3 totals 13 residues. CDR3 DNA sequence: TGTGCCAGCAGCCGAAAATCTGGAAAAACCATATATTTT. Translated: CASSRKSGKTIYF. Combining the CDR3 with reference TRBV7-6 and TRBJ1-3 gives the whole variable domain GAGVSQSPRYKVTKRGQDVALRCDPISGHVSLYWYRQALGQGPEFLTYFNYEAQQDKSGLPNDRFSAERPEGSISTLTIQRTEQRDSAMYRCASSRKSGKTIYFGEGSWLTVV.

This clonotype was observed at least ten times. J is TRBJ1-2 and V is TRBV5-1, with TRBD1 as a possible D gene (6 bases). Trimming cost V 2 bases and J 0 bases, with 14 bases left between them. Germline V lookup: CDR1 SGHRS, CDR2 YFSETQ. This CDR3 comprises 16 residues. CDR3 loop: CASSLSTGQANYGYTF. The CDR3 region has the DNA TGCGCCAGCAGCTTATCGACAGGCCAAGCTAACTATGGCTACACCTTC.

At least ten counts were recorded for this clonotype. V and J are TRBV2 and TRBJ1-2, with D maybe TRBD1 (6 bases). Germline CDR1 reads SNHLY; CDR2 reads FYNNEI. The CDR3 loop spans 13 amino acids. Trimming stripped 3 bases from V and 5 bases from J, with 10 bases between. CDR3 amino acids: CASSDAGDYGYTF. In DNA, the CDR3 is TGTGCCAGCAGTGACGCAGGGGATTATGGCTACACCTTC.

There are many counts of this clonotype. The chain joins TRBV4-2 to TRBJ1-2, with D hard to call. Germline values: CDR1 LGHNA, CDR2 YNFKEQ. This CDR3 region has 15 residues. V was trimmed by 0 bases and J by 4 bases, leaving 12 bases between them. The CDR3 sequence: CASSQDPLQTYGYTF. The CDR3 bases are TGTGCCAGCAGCCAAGATCCCCTACAGACCTATGGCTACACCTTC.

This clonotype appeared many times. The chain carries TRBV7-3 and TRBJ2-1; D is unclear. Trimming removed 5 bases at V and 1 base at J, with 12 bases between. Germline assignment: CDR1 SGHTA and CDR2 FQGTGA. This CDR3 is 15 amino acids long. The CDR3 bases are TGTGCCAGCAGCCCGGGCTCAGCTTCCTACAATGAGCAGTTCTTC. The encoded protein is CASSPGSASYNEQFF.